The TCR beta chain under discussion was sequenced for a study of CD8+ T cells in alopecia areata. The CDR3 consists of 10 residues. Trimming pared 4 bases from V and 5 bases from J, leaving 5 bases between. Germline V gene sequence: CDR1 SQVTM, CDR2 ANQGSEA. In its sample, this clone was seen a few times. What it binds is not known. The identical CDR3 is also encoded by other nucleotide sequences in the sample. Alopecia areata patients provided lesional scalp punch biopsies and peripheral blood, both collected for the study. Study-wide findings and caveats: Scalp specimens additionally yield sequences from normal skin's resident alphabeta T cells. Clonality was higher in lesional than normal scalp, especially in alopecia totalis/universalis.

The authors extracted RNA and reverse transcribed it into cDNA as the sequencing template. Sequencing was performed with immunoSEQ multiplex PCR; in TCRdb, only in-frame clones are kept and a portion is missing. This sample has 100,000 to 150,000 clones, with less than 50% found just once. The chain joins TRBV29-1 to TRBJ2-5; unclear D gene. The sequencing sample was made of NKG2D-low CD8+ T cells sorted from blood. The sequence was obtained from a human donor with alopecia areata. The CDR3 is CSVVGETQYF. The DNA for the CDR3 is TGCAGCGTTGTCGGGGAGACCCAGTACTTC.